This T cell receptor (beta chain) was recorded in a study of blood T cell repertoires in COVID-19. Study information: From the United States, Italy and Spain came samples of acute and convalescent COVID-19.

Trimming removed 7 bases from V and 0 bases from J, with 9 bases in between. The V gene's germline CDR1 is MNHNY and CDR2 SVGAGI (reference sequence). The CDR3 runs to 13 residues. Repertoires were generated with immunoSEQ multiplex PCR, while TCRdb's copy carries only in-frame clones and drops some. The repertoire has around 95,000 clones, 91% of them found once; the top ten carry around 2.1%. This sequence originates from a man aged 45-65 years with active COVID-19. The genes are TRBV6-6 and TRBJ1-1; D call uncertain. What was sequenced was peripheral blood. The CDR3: CASIIDMNTEAFF. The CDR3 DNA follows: TGTGCCAGCATAATTGACATGAACACTGAAGCTTTCTTT.